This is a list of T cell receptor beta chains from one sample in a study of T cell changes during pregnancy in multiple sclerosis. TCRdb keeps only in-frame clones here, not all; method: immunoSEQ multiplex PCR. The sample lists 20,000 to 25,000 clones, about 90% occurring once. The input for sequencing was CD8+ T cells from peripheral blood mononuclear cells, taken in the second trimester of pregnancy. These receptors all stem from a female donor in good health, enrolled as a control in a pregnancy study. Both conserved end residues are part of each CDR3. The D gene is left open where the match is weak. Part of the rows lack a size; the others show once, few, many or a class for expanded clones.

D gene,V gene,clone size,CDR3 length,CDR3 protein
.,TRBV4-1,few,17,CASSQGTVVDRAGKQYF
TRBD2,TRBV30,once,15,CAAKGLAGNYNEQFF
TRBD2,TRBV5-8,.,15,CASRSIAGEVETQYF
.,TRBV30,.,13,CAWSEAGNQPQHF
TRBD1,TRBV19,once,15,CASSPTGGKVDTQYF
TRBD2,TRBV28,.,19,CASSSSHPIGLARPYEQYF
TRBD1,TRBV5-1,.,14,CASSLGQGAYEQYF
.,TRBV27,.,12,CASSSHSYEQYF
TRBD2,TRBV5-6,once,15,CASSDPSGPPREQYF
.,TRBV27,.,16,CASSLSHGELYNEQFF
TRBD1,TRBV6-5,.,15,CASSSTGGWAGELFF
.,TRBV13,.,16,CASSGLQGLGRHEQYF
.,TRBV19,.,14,CASSILAAVQPQHF
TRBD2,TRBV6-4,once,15,CASSDGTSGTDTQYF
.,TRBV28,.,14,CASSLRQGHQPQHF
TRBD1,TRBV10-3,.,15,CAISESTGGNYGYTF
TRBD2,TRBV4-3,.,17,CASSPQGRVAGFNEQFF
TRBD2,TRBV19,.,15,CASSIGGGTSYEQYF
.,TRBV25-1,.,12,CASSEGFYEQYF
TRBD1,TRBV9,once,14,CASSVAGGGTEAFF